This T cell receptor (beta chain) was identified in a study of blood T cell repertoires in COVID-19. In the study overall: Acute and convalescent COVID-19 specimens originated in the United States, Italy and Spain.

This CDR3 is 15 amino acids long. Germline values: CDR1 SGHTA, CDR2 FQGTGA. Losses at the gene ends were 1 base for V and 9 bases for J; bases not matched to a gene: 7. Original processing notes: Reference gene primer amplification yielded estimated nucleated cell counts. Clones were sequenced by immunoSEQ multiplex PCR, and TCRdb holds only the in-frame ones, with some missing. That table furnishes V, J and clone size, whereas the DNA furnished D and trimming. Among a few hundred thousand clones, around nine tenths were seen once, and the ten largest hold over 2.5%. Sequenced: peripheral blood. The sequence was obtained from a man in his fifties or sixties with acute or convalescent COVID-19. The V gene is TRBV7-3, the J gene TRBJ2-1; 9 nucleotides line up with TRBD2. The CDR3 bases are TGTGCCAGCAGCTTAAGGTCTGGTAGCGGGGGTGAGCAGTTCTTC. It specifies CASSLRSGSGGEQFF.